The subject of this entry is one TCR beta chain. The specificity of this receptor is unknown. Qualities for individual bases were not recorded, and no much larger clone is one base off. The source of the sample is a study of T cell changes during pregnancy in multiple sclerosis (dated by TCRdb to 2018 to 2020). Regarding the research as a whole: In women with multiple sclerosis, the researchers looked at how the T cell repertoire shifted as pregnancy progressed.

The trim is 6 bases for V and 2 bases for J, with a gap of 17 bases between the germline ends. The CDR3 sequence holds 16 residues, the cysteine and phenylalanine included. The entry retains the CDR3 DNA only, 48 bases that are in frame from base 1. The germline V gene specifies MNHNS as CDR1 and SASEGT as CDR2. Library preparation employed the immunoSEQ multiplex PCR assay. Here the immuneACCESS table is served through TCRdb, limited to in-frame sequences with V and J called. Missing clones are a known gap in these copies; in checked studies unresolved V genes cover under half, and the rest lacks a known reason. This sample holds nearly 25,000 clones; 88% were observed only once. The top ten clonotypes cover over 0.65% of the sample.

The chain is encoded by TRBV6-1 joined to TRBJ1-5; TRBD1 could be the D gene, as 5 bases match. Sequencing was performed on CD4+ T cells from peripheral blood mononuclear cells, taken in the first trimester of pregnancy. The clonotype originates from a female donor in good health, enrolled as a control in a pregnancy study. For the CDR3, the sequence is CASREPGGAGNQPQHF. The DNA is TGTGCCAGCAGAGAACCGGGTGGGGCGGGCAATCAGCCCCAGCATTTT.